This T cell receptor (beta chain) appears in the sequencing data of a study of CD8 T cells in Susac syndrome. As regards this clonotype: Its antigen is not known.

Random hexamers served to reverse transcribe about 0.45 to 1 ug RNA. Amplification of TCR beta CDR3 used immunoSEQ multiplex PCR across 54 Vbeta and 13 Jbeta. TCRdb analysed the immunoSEQ multiplex PCR reads with MiXCR anew, one entry per CDR3 protein. Of 150,000 to 190,000 distinct CDR3 sequences listed, nearly 97% are singletons. Overall study findings and caveats: By the study's own acknowledgment, its TCR sequencing and HLA analysis included relatively few individuals.

High-throughput TCR beta sequencing covered peripheral CD8+ and CD4+ T cells. The CDR3 loop spans 13 amino acids. Trimming at V came to 7 bases and at J to 4 bases, leaving 5 bases not matched to a gene. The sequencing input was CD8+ T cells from PBMCs. The chain uses TRBV12-3 or TRBV12-4 and TRBJ2-3, with 7 bases that match TRBD2. The source is a human donor with multiple sclerosis. The DNA of the CDR3 is TGTGCCAGCAAGCTAGCGGAAGCAGATACGCAGTATTTT. The encoded protein is CASKLAEADTQYF.